This TCR beta chain was sequenced in a study of T cells expressing NK-cell markers. With the 5' RACE reads reprocessed, TCRdb shows one record per CDR3 protein and no DNA. Its table records approximately 420,000 distinct CDR3 sequences. Study-level points and caveats: There remained a lack of clarity about HCMV specificity of expanded NKG2C+ T cell clones. Among a few donors, these clonotypes also ranked first in the CD3+CD56-NKG2C+ fraction.

For this clonotype: Its specificity is unknown.

Sequenced sample: blood T cells: a sorted CD56 or NKG2C T cell subset, CD4+ or CD8+ T cells, or bulk PBMC T cells (not recorded which). This receptor was taken from a woman aged 45-59 years in good health.

The CDR3 loop is CSARPRDRVEAFF. The chain employs TRBV20-1 and TRBJ1-1; TCRdb lists TRBD1, though no DNA is available to test this call. The CDR3 consists of 13 residues. The V gene's germline CDR1 is DFQATT and CDR2 SNEGSKA (reference sequence).